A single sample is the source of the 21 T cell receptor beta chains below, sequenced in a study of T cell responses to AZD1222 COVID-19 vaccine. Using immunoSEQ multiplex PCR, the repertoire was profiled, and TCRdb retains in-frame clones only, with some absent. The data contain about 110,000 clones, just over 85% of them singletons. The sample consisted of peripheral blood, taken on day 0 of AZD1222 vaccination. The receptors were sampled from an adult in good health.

The CDR3 spells CASSPGQGKGSPLHF. DNA for the CDR3: TGCGCCAGCAGCCCCGGACAGGGAAAGGGTTCACCCCTCCACTTT. This rearrangement joins TRBV4-1 to TRBJ1-6, with 8 bases matching TRBD1. Germline CDR1 reads MGHRA; CDR2 reads YSYEKL. This CDR3 contains 15 residues. V shed 4 bases and J 9 bases; nucleotides not matched to a gene: 8.

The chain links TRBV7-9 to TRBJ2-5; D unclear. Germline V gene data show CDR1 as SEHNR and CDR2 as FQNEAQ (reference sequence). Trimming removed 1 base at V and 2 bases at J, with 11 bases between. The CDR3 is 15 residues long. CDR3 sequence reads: CASSLGYRTQETQYF. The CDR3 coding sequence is TGTGCCAGCAGCTTAGGTTACCGCACTCAAGAGACCCAGTACTTC. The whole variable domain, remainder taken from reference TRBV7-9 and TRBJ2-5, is DTGVSQNPRHKITKRGQNVTFRCDPISEHNRLYWYRQTLGQGPEFLTYFQNEAQLEKSRLLSDRFSAERPKGSFSTLEIQRTEQGDSAMYLCASSLGYRTQETQYFGPGTRLLVL.

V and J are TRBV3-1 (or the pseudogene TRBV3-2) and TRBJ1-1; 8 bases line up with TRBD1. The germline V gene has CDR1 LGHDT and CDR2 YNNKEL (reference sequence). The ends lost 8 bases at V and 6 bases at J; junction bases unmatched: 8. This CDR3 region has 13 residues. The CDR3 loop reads CASGPTGGSEAFF. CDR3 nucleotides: TGTGCCAGCGGACCCACAGGGGGGTCTGAAGCTTTCTTT.

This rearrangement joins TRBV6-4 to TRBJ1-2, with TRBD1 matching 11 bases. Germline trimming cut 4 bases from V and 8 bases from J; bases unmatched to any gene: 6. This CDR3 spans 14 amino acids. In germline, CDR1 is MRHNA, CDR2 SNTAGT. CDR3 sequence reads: CASSGGQGAGGYTF. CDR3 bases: TGTGCCAGCAGTGGTGGACAGGGGGCTGGAGGCTACACCTTC.

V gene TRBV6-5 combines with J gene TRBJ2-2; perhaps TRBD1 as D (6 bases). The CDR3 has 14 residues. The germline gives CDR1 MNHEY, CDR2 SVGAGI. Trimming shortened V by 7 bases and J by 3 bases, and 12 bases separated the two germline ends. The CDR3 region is CASTRGADTGELFF. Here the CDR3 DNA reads TGTGCCAGCACCAGGGGTGCTGACACCGGGGAGCTGTTTTTT.

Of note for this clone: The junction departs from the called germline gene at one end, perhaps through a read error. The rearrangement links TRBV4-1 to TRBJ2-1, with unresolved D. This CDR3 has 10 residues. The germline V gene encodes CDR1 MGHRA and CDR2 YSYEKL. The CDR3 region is CASSQVELFF. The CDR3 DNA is TGCGCCAGCAGCCAAGTGGAGCTGTTCTTC.

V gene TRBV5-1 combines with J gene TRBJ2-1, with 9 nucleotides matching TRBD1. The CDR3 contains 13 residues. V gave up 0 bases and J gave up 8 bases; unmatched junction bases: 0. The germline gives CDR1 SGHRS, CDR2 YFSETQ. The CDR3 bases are TGCGCCAGCAGCTTGGGACAGGGGGATGAGCAGTTCTTC. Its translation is CASSLGQGDEQFF.

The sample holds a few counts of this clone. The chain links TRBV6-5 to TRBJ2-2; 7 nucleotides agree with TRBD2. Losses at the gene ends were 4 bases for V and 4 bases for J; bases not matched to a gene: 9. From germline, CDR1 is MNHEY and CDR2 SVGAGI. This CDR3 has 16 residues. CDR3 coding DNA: TGTGCCAGCAGTTCCAAATGGGGGGGGAGCACCGGGGAGCTGTTTTTT. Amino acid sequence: CASSSKWGGSTGELFF.

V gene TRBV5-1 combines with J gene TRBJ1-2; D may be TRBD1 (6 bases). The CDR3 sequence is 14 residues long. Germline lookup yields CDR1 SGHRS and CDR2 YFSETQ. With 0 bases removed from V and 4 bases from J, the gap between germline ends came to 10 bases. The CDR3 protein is CASSLGGQAYGYTF. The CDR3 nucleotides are TGCGCCAGCAGCTTGGGGGGGCAGGCCTATGGCTACACCTTC.

The CDR3 is CASEGQGGNTIYF. For the CDR3, the DNA is TGTGCCAGTGAGGGACAGGGAGGAAACACCATATATTTT. The chain carries TRBV19 and TRBJ1-3, with 9 nucleotides matching TRBD1. The CDR3 consists of 13 residues. The ends lost 8 bases at V and 4 bases at J; junction bases unmatched: 3. Germline values: CDR1 LNHDA, CDR2 SQIVND (reference sequence).

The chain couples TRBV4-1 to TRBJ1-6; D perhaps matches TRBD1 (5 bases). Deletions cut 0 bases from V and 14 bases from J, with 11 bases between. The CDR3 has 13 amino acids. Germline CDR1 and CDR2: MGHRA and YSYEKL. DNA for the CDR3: TGCGCCAGCAGCCAAGATATTGAGGGGTCCCTCCACTTT. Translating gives CASSQDIEGSLHF.

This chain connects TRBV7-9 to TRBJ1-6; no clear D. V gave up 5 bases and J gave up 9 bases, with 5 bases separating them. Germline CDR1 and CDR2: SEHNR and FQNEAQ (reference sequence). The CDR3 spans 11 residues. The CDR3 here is CASSRPSPLHF. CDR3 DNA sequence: TGTGCCAGCAGCCGGCCTTCACCCCTCCACTTT. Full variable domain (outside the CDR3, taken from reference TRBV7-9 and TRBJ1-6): DTGVSQNPRHKITKRGQNVTFRCDPISEHNRLYWYRQTLGQGPEFLTYFQNEAQLEKSRLLSDRFSAERPKGSFSTLEIQRTEQGDSAMYLCASSRPSPLHFGNGTRLTVT.

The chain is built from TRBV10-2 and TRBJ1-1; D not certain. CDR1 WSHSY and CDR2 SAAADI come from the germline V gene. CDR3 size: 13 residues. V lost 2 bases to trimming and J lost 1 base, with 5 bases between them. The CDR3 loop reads CASSEVGNTEAFF. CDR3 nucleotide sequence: TGCGCCAGCAGTGAGGTCGGGAACACTGAAGCTTTCTTT.

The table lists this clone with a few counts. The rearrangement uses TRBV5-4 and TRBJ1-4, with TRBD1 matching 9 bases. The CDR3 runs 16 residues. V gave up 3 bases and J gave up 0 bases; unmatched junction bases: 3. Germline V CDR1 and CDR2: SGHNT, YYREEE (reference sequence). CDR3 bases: TGTGCCAGCAGCTGGGGACAGGGTTCAACTAATGAAAAACTGTTTTTT. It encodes CASSWGQGSTNEKLFF.

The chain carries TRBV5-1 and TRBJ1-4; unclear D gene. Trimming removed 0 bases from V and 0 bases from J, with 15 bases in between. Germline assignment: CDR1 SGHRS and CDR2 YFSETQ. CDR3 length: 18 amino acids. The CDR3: CASSLGGRQPATNEKLFF. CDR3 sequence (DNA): TGCGCCAGCAGCTTGGGGGGTCGGCAACCTGCAACTAATGAAAAACTGTTTTTT.

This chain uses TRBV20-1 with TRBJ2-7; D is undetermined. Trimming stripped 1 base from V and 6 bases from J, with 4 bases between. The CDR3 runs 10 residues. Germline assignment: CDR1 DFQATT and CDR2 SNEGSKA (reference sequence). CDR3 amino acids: CSARGPEQYF. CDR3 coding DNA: TGCAGTGCTAGAGGGCCCGAGCAGTACTTC.

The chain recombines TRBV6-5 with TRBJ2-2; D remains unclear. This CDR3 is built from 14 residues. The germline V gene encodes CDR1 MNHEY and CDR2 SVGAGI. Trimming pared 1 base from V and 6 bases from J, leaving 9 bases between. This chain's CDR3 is CASSYWASPGELFF. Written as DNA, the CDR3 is TGTGCCAGCAGTTACTGGGCGTCGCCCGGGGAGCTGTTTTTT.

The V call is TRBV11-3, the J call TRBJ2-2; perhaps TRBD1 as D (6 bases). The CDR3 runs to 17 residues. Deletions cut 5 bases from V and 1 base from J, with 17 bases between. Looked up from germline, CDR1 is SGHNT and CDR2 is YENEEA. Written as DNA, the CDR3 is TGTGCCAGCAGCCGGGACACCTCCAGAAAGAACACCGGGGAGCTGTTTTTT. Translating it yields CASSRDTSRKNTGELFF.

CDR3 residues: CASSEPGADQPQHF. The CDR3 DNA sequence: TGTGCCAGCAGCGAACCAGGGGCCGATCAGCCCCAGCATTTT. The chain couples TRBV3-1 (or the pseudogene TRBV3-2) to TRBJ1-5; tentative D call: TRBD1 (6 bases). The CDR3 spans 14 residues. Trimming cost V 5 bases and J 5 bases, with 13 bases left between them. The germline CDR1 and CDR2 sequences are LGHDT and YNNKEL (reference sequence).

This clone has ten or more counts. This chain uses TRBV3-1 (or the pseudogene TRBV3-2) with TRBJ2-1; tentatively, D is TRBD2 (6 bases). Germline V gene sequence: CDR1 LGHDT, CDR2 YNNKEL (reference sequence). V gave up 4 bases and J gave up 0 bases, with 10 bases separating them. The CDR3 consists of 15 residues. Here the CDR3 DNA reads TGTGCCAGCAGCCTTCGGGGAGGCTCCTACAATGAGCAGTTCTTC. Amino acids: CASSLRGGSYNEQFF.

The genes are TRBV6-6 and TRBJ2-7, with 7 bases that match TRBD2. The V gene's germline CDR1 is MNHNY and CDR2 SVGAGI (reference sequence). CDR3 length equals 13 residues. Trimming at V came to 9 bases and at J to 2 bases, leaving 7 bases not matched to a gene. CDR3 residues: CASIPGGTYEQYF. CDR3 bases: TGTGCCAGTATCCCGGGGGGAACCTACGAGCAGTACTTC.